The clone carrying this TCR beta chain was recorded once. The sample is drawn from a study of blood T cell repertoires in COVID-19. The CDR3 consists of 14 residues. In germline, CDR1 is SGHRS, CDR2 YFSETQ. Trimming cost V 3 bases and J 5 bases; bases outside gene matches: 5. Authors' data handling: Quantification of nucleated cells was approximated via reference gene primer amplification. The method was immunoSEQ multiplex PCR; TCRdb's version includes in-frame clones alone and lacks a portion of them. From that table come the V and J calls and clone size; the DNA was used to work out D and trimming. Among around 72,000 clones listed, approximately 86% were seen once.

This sequence was found in a woman aged 45-59 years with acute or convalescent COVID-19. The chain joins TRBV5-1 to TRBJ1-1; 9 nucleotides match TRBD1. Input material: peripheral blood. CDR3 sequence (DNA): TGCGCCAGCAGCTGGGGACAGGGTGGGACTGAAGCTTTCTTT. Translating it yields CASSWGQGGTEAFF. The variable domain in full, with the rest retrieved from reference TRBV5-1 and TRBJ1-1, is KAGVTQTPRYLIKTRGQQVTLSCSPISGHRSVSWYQQTPGQGLQFLFEYFSETQRNKGNFPGRFSGRQFSNSRSEMNVSTLELGDSALYLCASSWGQGGTEAFFGQGTRLTVV.